Sequencing of this T cell receptor beta chain was carried out in a study of T-cell reconstitution after alpha-beta-depleted transplantation in children. The J segment lost 8 bases and the V segment lost 0 bases, leaving 8 bases of the junction unmatched. The CDR3 spans 16 residues. The germline CDR1 and CDR2 sequences are LNHNV and YYDKDF (reference sequence). This clonotype was seen ten or more times. TCRbeta library preparation incorporated unique molecular identifiers. One entry per CDR3 protein, called by TCRdb with MiXCR from the PCR reads. This table holds roughly 300,000 distinct CDR3 sequences, 10% found once.

The chain has TRBV15 and TRBJ2-2; 8 bases align to TRBD2. This receptor was taken from a human donor who donated a stem cell graft to a child with acute lymphoblastic leukemia. Sequencing was performed on PBMCs from the stem cell graft donor, taken from the stem cell graft. The CDR3 coding sequence is TGTGCCACCAGCAGAGATAGAGCGGGAGTTGTTGGGGAGCTGTTTTTT. Encoded protein: CATSRDRAGVVGELFF.